The 19 T cell receptor beta chains below were found in one sample sequenced in a study of T cell responses to AZD1222 COVID-19 vaccine. Clones were read by immunoSEQ multiplex PCR, and TCRdb kept only the in-frame ones, dropping some. The sample consists of more than 95,000 clones, 85% to 90% of them appearing once. Source: peripheral blood, taken 28 days after the second AZD1222 dose. The receptors here all came from an adult who received the AZD1222 COVID-19 vaccine.

J is TRBJ2-7 and V is TRBV6-6; the match to TRBD1 covers 7 bases. Germline assignment: CDR1 MNHNY and CDR2 SVGAGI (reference sequence). The CDR3 is 13 residues long. V shed 11 bases, J shed 2 bases, and the junction held 9 bases outside the gene matches. CDR3 DNA: TGTGCCGCGTATGACAGGGAAACCTACGAGCAGTACTTC. Translated, it gives CAAYDRETYEQYF.

The chain carries TRBV28 and TRBJ1-5; D unresolved. CDR3 length: 12 residues. Trimming cost V 2 bases and J 5 bases, with 4 bases left between them. CDR1 and CDR2 (germline): MDHEN, SYDVKM. The CDR3 loop reads CASSLVDQPQHF. CDR3 in DNA: TGTGCCAGCAGTTTAGTTGATCAGCCCCAGCATTTT.

The V and J genes are TRBV6-1 and TRBJ1-1, with D perhaps TRBD1 (6 bases). This CDR3 comprises 15 residues. Germline V gives CDR1 MNHNS, CDR2 SASEGT. Trimming stripped 0 bases from V and 4 bases from J, with 12 bases between. CDR3 amino acids: CASSEAWPQGTEAFF. The CDR3 DNA is TGTGCCAGCAGTGAAGCGTGGCCACAGGGCACTGAAGCTTTCTTT.

In its sample, this clone was seen a few times. The gene calls are TRBV5-6 and TRBJ1-3; D gene ambiguous. The germline V gene has CDR1 SGHDT and CDR2 YYEEEE. The CDR3 contains 14 residues. V was shortened by 6 bases and J by 0 bases, with 10 bases between the two germline ends. The CDR3 here is CASIKRSSGNTIYF. Written as DNA, the CDR3 is TGTGCCAGCATTAAGCGGAGCTCTGGAAACACCATATATTTT.

This clone showed up just a few times. This rearrangement joins TRBV7-9 to TRBJ2-7; TRBD2 is a possible D gene (5 bases). V lost 5 bases and J lost 2, with 16 bases in between. Germline V CDR1 and CDR2: SEHNR, FQNEAQ (reference sequence). The CDR3 length is 15 residues. The CDR3 bases are TGTGCCAGCAGCCCAGGACTGGGAGTGACCTACGAGCAGTACTTC. Translation: CASSPGLGVTYEQYF.

The genes are TRBV19 and TRBJ2-7, with TRBD1 matching 7 bases. Germline V CDR1 and CDR2: LNHDA, SQIVND (reference sequence). With V trimmed by 4 bases and J by 0 bases, 9 bases remained unmatched. This CDR3 is 16 amino acids long. Written as DNA, the CDR3 is TGTGCCAGTAGTACCTTGGGACAGATCAGCTCCTACGAGCAGTACTTC. This codes for CASSTLGQISSYEQYF.

The CDR3 nucleotides read TGTGCCAGCAGCCAGGGGCGGAACACTGAAGCTTTCTTT. Encoded protein: CASSQGRNTEAFF. The gene calls are TRBV3-1 (or the pseudogene TRBV3-2) and TRBJ1-1, with a weak D call TRBD1 (5 bases). The CDR3 is made up of 13 amino acids. In germline, CDR1 is LGHDT, CDR2 YNNKEL (reference sequence). V lost 3 bases to trimming and J lost 1 base, with 6 bases between them.

The gene calls are TRBV21-1 and TRBJ2-5. TRBV21-1 is deemed a pseudogene. This CDR3 is built from 13 residues. Here the CDR3 reads CASRLTYQETQYF. The CDR3 nucleotides read TGTGCCAGCAGGTTAACGTACCAAGAGACCCAGTACTTC.

The V call is TRBV5-4, the J call TRBJ2-7; 7 bases fit TRBD1. This CDR3 has 15 residues. Unmatched junction bases numbered 9, after V lost 3 bases and J lost 3 bases. Germline loops: CDR1 SGHNT, CDR2 YYREEE (reference sequence). CDR3 protein: CASSWRQGPNYEQYF. The CDR3 DNA follows: TGTGCCAGCAGCTGGAGACAGGGTCCAAACTACGAGCAGTACTTC.

This clone occurred a few times. The chain links TRBV7-8 to TRBJ1-5; 7 bases map to TRBD1. CDR3 length equals 14 residues. J lost 2 bases, V lost 5 bases, and 3 bases had no gene match. Germline CDR1 is SGHVS and CDR2 is FQNEAQ. CDR3: CASSPTGGNQPQHF. The CDR3 nucleotides are TGTGCCAGCAGCCCAACAGGGGGCAATCAGCCCCAGCATTTT.

This clone was detected only a few times. The rearrangement uses TRBV18 and TRBJ2-5; D ambiguous. Trimming pared 2 bases from V and 0 bases from J, leaving 7 bases between. Per germline, CDR1 KGHSH and CDR2 LQKENI. The CDR3 has 14 amino acids. The CDR3 bases are TGTGCCAGCTCACCAGGGAATCACCAAGAGACCCAGTACTTC. Amino acid sequence: CASSPGNHQETQYF. Supplemented by reference TRBV18 and TRBJ2-5, the full variable domain reads NAGVMQNPRHLVRRRGQEARLRCSPMKGHSHVYWYRQLPEEGLKFMVYLQKENIIDESGMPKERFSAEFPKEGPSILRIQQVVRGDSAAYFCASSPGNHQETQYFGPGTRLLVL.

This clone has just one count. The chain is built from TRBV6-2 or TRBV6-3 and TRBJ2-6; D may be TRBD1 (6 bases). From germline, CDR1 is MNHEY and CDR2 SVGEGT. The CDR3 contains 16 residues. Trimming stripped 5 bases from V and 2 bases from J, with 13 bases between. CDR3 nucleotide sequence: TGTGCCAGCAGTCACAGACAGGCGGCTGGGGCCAACGTCCTGACTTTC. It encodes CASSHRQAAGANVLTF.

This chain's CDR3 is CASSFPDSNTEAFF. The DNA of the CDR3 is TGTGCCAGCAGCTTCCCAGATTCTAACACTGAAGCTTTCTTT. This chain connects TRBV7-2 to TRBJ1-1; D unresolved. The ends were cut back, 3 bases at V and 2 bases at J, with 10 bases in the middle. The CDR3 has 14 amino acids. The germline V gene has CDR1 SGHTA and CDR2 FQGNSA.

This clone was observed a handful of times. For the CDR3, the DNA is TGTGCCAGTAGTATTCTCCGCCCAGACGGCTCCTACAATGAGCAGTTCTTC. Amino acids: CASSILRPDGSYNEQFF. The genes are TRBV19 and TRBJ2-1; D unclear. CDR1 is LNHDA and CDR2 is SQIVND in the germline V gene (reference sequence). The CDR3 spans 17 residues. With 3 bases removed from V and 0 bases from J, the gap between germline ends came to 15 bases.

The chain employs TRBV5-6 and TRBJ2-3; D not resolved. This CDR3 has 14 amino acids. Germline loops: CDR1 SGHDT, CDR2 YYEEEE. V was pared by 2 bases and J by 0 bases, with 7 bases between. DNA for the CDR3: TGTGCCAGCAGCTTCATACGTAGCACAGATACGCAGTATTTT. Amino acids: CASSFIRSTDTQYF. Based on the CDR3 plus reference TRBV5-6 and TRBJ2-3, the full variable domain is DAGVTQSPTHLIKTRGQQVTLRCSPKSGHDTVSWYQQALGQGPQFIFQYYEEEERQRGNFPDRFSGHQFPNYSSELNVNALLLGDSALYLCASSFIRSTDTQYFGPGTRLTVL.

The chain employs TRBV7-2 and TRBJ1-5; unclear D gene. Looked up from germline, CDR1 is SGHTA and CDR2 is FQGNSA. V was shortened by 2 bases and J by 7 bases, with 18 bases between the two germline ends. The length of the CDR3 is 16 residues. CDR3 DNA: TGTGCCAGCAGCTTATGGGTCGGTCCGGGAGGCCAGCCCCAGCATTTT. Translating it yields CASSLWVGPGGQPQHF.

This clone was counted a single time. The CDR3 DNA is TGTGCCAGCAGCTTGGGCGGGGCGAACACCGGGGAGCTGTTTTTT. Its protein is CASSLGGANTGELFF. V gene TRBV5-4 combines with J gene TRBJ2-2; the D gene is possibly TRBD2 (6 bases). This CDR3 has 15 amino acids. V was cut by 0 bases and J by 0 bases, with 6 bases left in between. Per the germline V gene, CDR1 is SGHNT and CDR2 is YYREEE (reference sequence).

The chain joins TRBV11-3 to TRBJ1-3; 7 nucleotides line up with TRBD1. Germline V lookup: CDR1 SGHNT, CDR2 YENEEA. Trimming took 10 bases from V and 0 from J; bases not matched to a gene: 12. This CDR3 is 16 amino acids long. CDR3 protein: CATPGQREFSGNTIYF. The CDR3 coding sequence is TGTGCCACACCGGGACAGCGAGAATTCTCTGGAAACACCATATATTTT.

This clone has only a few counts. CDR3 nucleotide sequence: TGTGCCACCAGTGCATCACTAGCGGGGGGTTGGGAGCAGTTCTTC. It is translated as CATSASLAGGWEQFF. J is TRBJ2-1 and V is TRBV24-1, with 12 bases that match TRBD2. Unmatched junction bases numbered 8, after V lost 5 bases and J lost 10 bases. Germline lookup yields CDR1 KGHDR and CDR2 SFDVKD. This CDR3 is built from 15 residues.